This entry describes one T cell receptor (beta chain). Assay used: immunoSEQ multiplex PCR; TCRdb lists only in-frame clones, some missing. The profile shows 130,000 to 150,000 clones, 84% of them singletons. This sample was taken from a study of blood T cell repertoires in COVID-19. J was trimmed by 6 bases and V by 5 bases; bases with no gene match: 2. The CDR3 extends over 15 amino acids. Looked up from germline, CDR1 is SNHLY and CDR2 is FYNNEI. V is TRBV2 and J is TRBJ2-1, with 15 positions matching TRBD2. This TCR was sampled from a woman aged 45-59 years who had been exposed to COVID-19. The sample was PBMCs or T cells enriched from blood (not recorded which). The CDR3 DNA is TGTGCCAGCAGTCGGACTAGCGGGGGGGCCAATGAGCAGTTCTTC. This encodes CASSRTSGGANEQFF.